One and the same sample provided the 16 T cell receptor beta chains below, sequenced in a study of T cells after yellow fever vaccination (dated by TCRdb to the late 2010s). Reading the label with the study, this specimen's treatment or condition is: live attenuated yellow fever vaccine strain. Library preparation employed 5' RACE. Sequenced using an Illumina HiSeq 2500. TCRdb reprocessed the public reads (quality trimming at Q25 with fastp, clone calling with MiXCR) and kept in-frame beta chains. One record per CDR3 amino acid sequence lists the most common genes and DNA. Here the sample has about 400,000 distinct CDR3 sequences; roughly 6.1% occur a single time. Jointly, the top ten make up over 12% of the sample. The sample in question was PBMCs, obtained 5 days after the yellow fever booster vaccination. The source is a young man who received the YFV17D yellow fever vaccine.

In its sample, this clonotype was seen a few times. The chain uses TRBV25-1 and TRBJ1-3; unclear D gene. Germline assignment: CDR1 MGHDK and CDR2 SYGVNS. This CDR3 region has 15 residues. V lost 3 bases, J lost 2 bases, and 11 bases lay in between. CDR3 region: CASSEKVRTGNTIYF. The CDR3 DNA reads TGTGCCAGCAGTGAGAAAGTCAGGACTGGAAACACCATATATTTT.

The table lists this clonotype with a few counts. The rearrangement links TRBV7-2 to TRBJ1-5; no reliable D call. V was trimmed by 4 bases and J by 5 bases, leaving 9 bases between them. CDR3 length: 13 residues. CDR1 is SGHTA, CDR2 FQGNSA, per germline. DNA for the CDR3: TGTGCCAGCAGCTGGAGGTGGGATCAGCCCCAGCATTTT. This encodes CASSWRWDQPQHF.

Only a few counts were recorded for this clonotype. The V and J genes are TRBV7-9 and TRBJ2-1, with TRBD2 matching over 14 bases. The CDR3 covers 16 residues. V trimming: 5 bases; J trimming: 4 bases; junction bases outside the gene matches: 4. Germline V gene data show CDR1 as SEHNR and CDR2 as FQNEAQ (reference sequence). Here the CDR3 DNA reads TGTGCCAGCAGCCATGGGACTAGCGGGAGTTACAATGAGCAGTTCTTC. The encoded protein is CASSHGTSGSYNEQFF.

This clonotype appeared a few times. The chain carries TRBV20-1 and TRBJ2-4; perhaps D is TRBD1 or TRBD2 (7 bases each). Germline CDR1 DFQATT, CDR2 SNEGSKA (reference sequence). Trimming took 6 bases from V and 6 from J, leaving 21 bases between them. The CDR3 has 15 amino acids. The CDR3 DNA reads TGCAGTGCCCAGGGGGGATCCCGCGGGGGAAACATTCAGTACTTC. It translates to CSAQGGSRGGNIQYF.

In its sample, this clonotype was seen a few times. V and J are TRBV7-2 and TRBJ2-5; D is perhaps TRBD2 (5 bases). Deletions cut 2 bases from V and 4 bases from J, with 11 bases between. Germline V CDR1 and CDR2: SGHTA, FQGNSA. The CDR3 has 14 amino acids. CDR3 DNA: TGTGCCAGCAGCTTATCCCGGGGAATAGAGACCCAGTACTTC. Residues: CASSLSRGIETQYF.

This clonotype was picked up a small number of times. The chain carries TRBV5-1 and TRBJ1-2, with D possibly being TRBD1 (6 bases). Trimming removed 0 bases from V and 6 bases from J, with 12 bases in between. The CDR3 has 14 amino acids. The germline V gene has CDR1 SGHRS and CDR2 YFSETQ. CDR3 protein: CASSLEQGRNGYTF. CDR3 in DNA: TGCGCCAGCAGCTTGGAACAGGGCAGGAATGGCTACACCTTC.

This clonotype was observed a handful of times. The V and J genes are TRBV20-1 and TRBJ2-2; 7 bases agree with TRBD2. Germline-derived CDR1 and CDR2 are DFQATT and SNEGSKA (reference sequence). CDR3 size: 15 residues. The V and J ends lost 4 bases and 2 bases, in that order; junction bases with no gene match: 7. CDR3 residues: CSANQRDPNTGELFF. The CDR3 DNA sequence: TGCAGTGCTAACCAGCGGGATCCCAACACCGGGGAGCTGTTTTTT.

This clonotype has ten or more counts. CDR3: CASSVAFSGRSEQFF. CDR3 in DNA: TGTGCCAGCAGCGTAGCTTTTAGCGGGAGGTCGGAGCAGTTCTTC. This rearrangement joins TRBV9 to TRBJ2-1; 10 bases agree with TRBD2. J gave up 10 bases and V 0 bases, and 7 bases lay outside the gene matches. Germline-derived CDR1 and CDR2 are SGDLS and YYNGEE. The CDR3 is 15 residues long.

This clonotype turned up a few times. The rearrangement uses TRBV29-1 and TRBJ2-3; 7 nucleotides match TRBD1. Trimming took 6 bases from V and 0 from J; bases not matched to a gene: 12. This CDR3 contains 16 residues. CDR1 and CDR2 from the germline V gene are SQVTM and ANQGSEA. The CDR3, as DNA: TGCAGCGTACAGGGGTTGGAGACGTACAGCACAGATACGCAGTATTTT. Its protein is CSVQGLETYSTDTQYF.

This clonotype was picked up a small number of times. The V and J genes are TRBV20-1 and TRBJ2-7, with 13 bases fitting TRBD2. From germline, CDR1 is DFQATT and CDR2 SNEGSKA (reference sequence). The V gene end was trimmed by 0 bases and the J gene end by 0 bases; junction bases not matched to a gene: 2. CDR3 length: 16 residues. Written as DNA, the CDR3 is TGCAGTGCTAGAGAGACTAGCGGGAGGCCCTCCTACGAGCAGTACTTC. Its translation is CSARETSGRPSYEQYF.

The genes are TRBV7-8 and TRBJ2-1; 9 nucleotides align to TRBD2. Germline assignment: CDR1 SGHVS and CDR2 FQNEAQ. The V segment lost 8 bases and the J segment 0 bases; nucleotides outside the gene matches: 8. The CDR3 runs to 16 residues. The CDR3 nucleotides read TGTGCCAGCGTACCACTGGGACTAGCCTCCTACAATGAGCAGTTCTTC. It specifies CASVPLGLASYNEQFF.

This clonotype was recorded at least ten times. V is TRBV20-1 and J is TRBJ2-6, with 8 nucleotides matching TRBD2. The CDR3 is made up of 17 amino acids. In germline, CDR1 is DFQATT, CDR2 SNEGSKA (reference sequence). V was clipped by 1 base and J by 0 bases; unmatched bases: 5. The CDR3 region is CSARGAGGRSGANVLTF. CDR3 coding DNA: TGCAGTGCTAGAGGGGCGGGGGGCCGCTCTGGGGCCAACGTCCTGACTTTC.

This clonotype showed up many times. This chain joins TRBV5-1 and TRBJ2-3, with a tentative D call TRBD1 (5 bases). The V gene lost 0 bases and the J gene lost 1 base, with 12 bases spanning the gap. Germline assignment: CDR1 SGHRS and CDR2 YFSETQ. The CDR3 covers 16 residues. Written as DNA, the CDR3 is TGCGCCAGCAGCTTGGAGGGGCGCAAGCGCACAGATACGCAGTATTTT. Translation: CASSLEGRKRTDTQYF.

This chain links TRBV9 with TRBJ2-1, with 8 bases lining up with TRBD2. CDR1 and CDR2 from the germline V gene are SGDLS and YYNGEE. The CDR3 loop spans 16 amino acids. V gave up 3 bases and J gave up 0 bases; unmatched junction bases: 5. This CDR3 reads CASSGGLVNSYNEQFF. The CDR3 DNA reads as TGTGCCAGCAGCGGGGGACTAGTGAACTCCTACAATGAGCAGTTCTTC.

This clonotype was seen at least ten times. The chain employs TRBV7-2 and TRBJ2-1; no clear D gene. Germline V lookup: CDR1 SGHTA, CDR2 FQGNSA. The CDR3 contains 16 residues. V was clipped by 0 bases and J by 3 bases, with 12 bases between them. The CDR3 DNA sequence: TGTGCCAGCAGCTTAGCTGGCGACCTGAACTACAATGAGCAGTTCTTC. It yields the protein CASSLAGDLNYNEQFF.

This clonotype was counted many times. The J gene is TRBJ2-3, the V gene TRBV7-2, with 8 bases aligning to TRBD1. V was pared by 3 bases and J by 5 bases, with 7 bases of the junction left unmatched. This CDR3 contains 15 residues. Germline lookup yields CDR1 SGHTA and CDR2 FQGNSA. The DNA of the CDR3 is TGTGCCAGCAGCTTGGTCGACAGGGGTCGAGATACGCAGTATTTT. As protein: CASSLVDRGRDTQYF.